Listed here are 6 T cell receptor beta chains from one sample, sequenced in a study of blood T cell repertoires in COVID-19. Sequencing was performed with immunoSEQ multiplex PCR; in TCRdb, only in-frame clones are kept and a portion is missing. The repertoire has about 210,000 clones, approximately 78% of them found once; the top ten carry nearly 9.5%. Sequenced material: PBMCs or T cells enriched from blood (not recorded which). The receptors shown here come from a man in his forties who had recovered from COVID-19.

The rearrangement uses TRBV3-1 (or the pseudogene TRBV3-2) and TRBJ1-6, with TRBD1 identical over 7 bases. The CDR3 is made up of 14 amino acids. Per the germline V gene, CDR1 is LGHDT and CDR2 is YNNKEL (reference sequence). V shed 5 bases, J shed 10 bases, and the junction held 8 bases outside the gene matches. The CDR3 region is CASSFGQEASPLHF. The CDR3 nucleotides are TGTGCCAGCAGCTTTGGACAGGAGGCATCACCCCTCCACTTT.

The chain is built from TRBV19 and TRBJ1-3; TRBD1 agrees at 12 bases. Germline-derived CDR1 and CDR2 are LNHDA and SQIVND (reference sequence). The CDR3 has 19 amino acids. The V and J ends lost 5 bases and 1 base, in that order; junction bases with no gene match: 12. CDR3 residues: CASSPWGRGQGASGNTIYF. The CDR3 coding sequence is TGTGCCAGTAGTCCCTGGGGTAGGGGACAGGGGGCATCTGGAAACACCATATATTTT.

This clone was recorded once. This rearrangement joins TRBV11-2 to TRBJ1-4; TRBD1 matches 10 bases. This CDR3 contains 15 residues. The trim removed 5 bases at V and 5 bases at J, leaving 5 bases unmatched. Germline CDR1 and CDR2: SGHAT and FQNNGV. CDR3 coding DNA: TGTGCCAGCAGCCGACCGGGACAGGGGAATGAAAAACTGTTTTTT. Encoded protein: CASSRPGQGNEKLFF. The variable domain in full, with the rest retrieved from reference TRBV11-2 and TRBJ1-4, is EAGVAQSPRYKIIEKRQSVAFWCNPISGHATLYWYQQILGQGPKLLIQFQNNGVVDDSQLPKDRFSAERLKGVDSTLKIQPAKLEDSAVYLCASSRPGQGNEKLFFGSGTQLSVL.

This rearrangement joins TRBV5-3 to TRBJ1-2; D gene ambiguous. TRBV5-3 falls under the ORF class, with uncertain function. V lost 2 bases, J lost 10 bases, and 15 bases lay in between. CDR3 length: 13 residues. CDR3 sequence: CARSLNRVFLYTF. The CDR3 DNA reads TGTGCCAGAAGCTTAAACCGGGTCTTCCTCTACACCTTC.

The chain uses TRBV7-9 and TRBJ1-1; 8 bases match TRBD1. Trimming took 11 bases from V and 4 from J; bases not matched to a gene: 9. Germline V gives CDR1 SEHNR, CDR2 FQNEAQ (reference sequence). The CDR3 consists of 13 residues. CDR3 bases: TGTGCCGGCGGACAGGGAACGGGCACTGAAGCTTTCTTT. Amino acid sequence: CAGGQGTGTEAFF.

Comment on this clone: The junction shows a germline mismatch at one end, possibly a read error. The CDR3, as DNA: TGTGCCTGGAGGGAGTGGGTCTCCTCCGAGCAGTACTTC. Encoded protein: CAWREWVSSEQYF. The chain recombines TRBV30 with TRBJ2-7; D is unclear. Germline V gives CDR1 GTSNPN, CDR2 SVGIG (reference sequence). This CDR3 has 13 residues.